This note documents a single TCR beta chain sequence. J was trimmed by 4 bases and V by 5 bases; bases with no gene match: 13. Germline V lookup: CDR1 SNHLY, CDR2 FYNNEI. CDR3 length: 16 amino acids. Clones were read by immunoSEQ multiplex PCR, and TCRdb kept only the in-frame ones, dropping some. This table holds fewer than 150,000 clones, 85% found once. This record belongs to a study of blood T cell repertoires in COVID-19. About the study: There were acute and convalescent COVID-19 samples, and they came from the United States, Italy and Spain. T cells, B-cell-depleted T cells, or PBMCs supplied cDNA or gDNA.

The chain joins TRBV2 to TRBJ2-7, with 8 bases fitting TRBD1. The sequenced sample consisted of peripheral blood. This sequence originates from a man between 40 and 49 years old with acute or convalescent COVID-19. The CDR3 loop is CASSPGTGPDFYEQYF. The CDR3 bases are TGTGCCAGCAGTCCCGGGACAGGACCTGATTTTTACGAGCAGTACTTC.